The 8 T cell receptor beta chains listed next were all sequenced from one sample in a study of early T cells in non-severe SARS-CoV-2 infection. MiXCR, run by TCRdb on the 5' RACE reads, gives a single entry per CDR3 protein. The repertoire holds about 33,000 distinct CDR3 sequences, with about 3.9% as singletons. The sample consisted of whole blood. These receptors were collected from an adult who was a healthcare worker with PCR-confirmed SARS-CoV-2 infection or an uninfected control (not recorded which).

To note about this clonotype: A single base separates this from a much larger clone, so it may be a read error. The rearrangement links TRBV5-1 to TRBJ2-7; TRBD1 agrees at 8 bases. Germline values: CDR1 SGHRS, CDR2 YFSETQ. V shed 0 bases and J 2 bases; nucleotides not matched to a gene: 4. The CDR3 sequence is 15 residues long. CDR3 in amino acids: CASSLAPGGTYEQYV. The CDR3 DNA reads TGCGCCAGCAGCTTGGCACCAGGGGGCACCTACGAGCAGTACGTC.

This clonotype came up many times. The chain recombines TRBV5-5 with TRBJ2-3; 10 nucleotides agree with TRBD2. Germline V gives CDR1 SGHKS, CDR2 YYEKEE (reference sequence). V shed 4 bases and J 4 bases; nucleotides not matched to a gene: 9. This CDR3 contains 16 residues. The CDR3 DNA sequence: TGTGCCAGCAGCACTTCTAGCGGGAGTGGAGCAGATACGCAGTATTTT. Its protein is CASSTSSGSGADTQYF.

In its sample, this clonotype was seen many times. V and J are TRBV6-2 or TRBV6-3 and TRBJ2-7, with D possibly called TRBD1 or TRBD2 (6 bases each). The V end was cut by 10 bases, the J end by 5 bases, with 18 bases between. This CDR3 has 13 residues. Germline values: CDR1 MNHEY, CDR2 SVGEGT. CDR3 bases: TGTGCCACCACCGAGGGGGGACTGGACGAGCAGTACGTC. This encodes CATTEGGLDEQYV.

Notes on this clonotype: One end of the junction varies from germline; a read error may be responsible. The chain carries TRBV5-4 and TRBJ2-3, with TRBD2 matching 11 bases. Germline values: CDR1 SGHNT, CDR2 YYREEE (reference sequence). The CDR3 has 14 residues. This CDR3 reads CVSSLLAGADTQYF. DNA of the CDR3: TGTGTCAGCAGCTTACTAGCGGGAGCAGATACGCAGTATTTT.

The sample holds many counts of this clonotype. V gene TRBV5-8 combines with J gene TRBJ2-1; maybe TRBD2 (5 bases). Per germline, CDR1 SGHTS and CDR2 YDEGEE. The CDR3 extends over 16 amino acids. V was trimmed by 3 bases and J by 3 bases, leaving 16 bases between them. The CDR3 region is CASSSGVDLIYNEQFF. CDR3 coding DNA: TGTGCCAGCAGCTCCGGGGTCGATCTTATCTACAATGAGCAGTTCTTC.

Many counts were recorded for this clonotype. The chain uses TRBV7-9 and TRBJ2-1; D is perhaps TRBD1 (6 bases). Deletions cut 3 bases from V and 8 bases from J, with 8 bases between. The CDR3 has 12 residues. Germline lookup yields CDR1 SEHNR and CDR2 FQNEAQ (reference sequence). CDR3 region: CASSFQGHEQFF. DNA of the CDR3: TGTGCCAGCAGCTTCCAGGGGCATGAGCAGTTCTTC.

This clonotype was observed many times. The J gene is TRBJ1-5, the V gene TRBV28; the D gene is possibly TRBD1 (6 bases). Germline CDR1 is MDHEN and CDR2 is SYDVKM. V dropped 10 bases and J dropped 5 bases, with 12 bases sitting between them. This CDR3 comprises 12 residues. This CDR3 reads CATYGGYQPQHF. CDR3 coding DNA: TGTGCCACCTACGGGGGCTATCAGCCCCAGCATTTT.

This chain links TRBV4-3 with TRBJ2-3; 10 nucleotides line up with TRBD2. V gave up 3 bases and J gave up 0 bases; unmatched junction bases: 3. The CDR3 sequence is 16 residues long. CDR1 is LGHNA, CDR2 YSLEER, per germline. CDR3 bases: TGCGCCAGCAGCCAGGTAGCGGGGGGAAGCACAGATACGCAGTATTTT. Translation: CASSQVAGGSTDTQYF.